The rows below give T cell receptor beta chains drawn from one sample of a study of blood T cell repertoires in COVID-19. Clones were sequenced by immunoSEQ multiplex PCR, and TCRdb holds only the in-frame ones, with some missing. The sample contains about 130,000 clones, around 82% of which appear only once. Sequenced input: peripheral blood. The receptors stem from a woman younger than 45 who had recovered from COVID-19. Both conserved end residues are part of each CDR3. The D gene is left open where the match is weak. Clone size is not always given. Where it is, it says once, few, many or a class for expanded clones.

clone size	D gene	V gene	J gene	CDR3 protein	CDR3 DNA
.	.	TRBV25-1	TRBJ2-1	CASSEFGSSYNEQFF	TGTGCCAGCAGTGAATTCGGGTCTTCCTACAATGAGCAGTTCTTC
.	.	TRBV9	TRBJ2-1	CASSSLILGGRAYNEQFF	TGTGCCAGCAGCAGCCTGATACTAGGCGGTAGGGCCTACAATGAGCAGTTCTTC
.	TRBD1	TRBV2	TRBJ1-1	CASSHPGGLRSTEAFF	TGTGCCAGCAGCCACCCAGGGGGATTAAGGTCGACTGAAGCTTTCTTT
once	.	TRBV11-2	TRBJ2-7	CASSTSAGWSSYEQYF	TGTGCCAGCAGCACCTCCGCCGGCTGGAGCTCCTACGAGCAGTACTTC
.	.	TRBV30	TRBJ1-3	CAIQTDSGNTIYF	TGTGCCATCCAGACAGATTCTGGAAACACCATATATTTT
once	TRBD2	TRBV7-7	TRBJ2-7	CASSLDGTSGEGNPYEQYF	TGTGCTAGCAGCTTAGATGGGACTAGCGGAGAAGGGAACCCCTACGAGCAGTACTTC
.	TRBD1	TRBV10-1	TRBJ1-5	CASSLTGDQPQHF	TGCGCCAGCAGCCTTACAGGGGATCAGCCCCAGCATTTT
few	.	TRBV7-8	TRBJ1-2	CASSLASAPPAGYTF	TGTGCCAGCAGCTTAGCCTCAGCGCCCCCAGCGGGCTACACCTTC
.	.	TRBV6-5	TRBJ1-4	CASTELGEKLFF	TGTGCCAGTACGGAGTTGGGTGAAAAACTGTTTTTT
.	TRBD1	TRBV2	TRBJ1-2	CASSEELGLSGGALGYTF	TGTGCCAGCAGTGAAGAGTTAGGGTTATCAGGGGGCGCGTTGGGCTACACCTTC
once	.	TRBV2	TRBJ2-6	CASSEGTYSGANVLTF	TGTGCCAGCAGCGAGGGAACATACTCTGGGGCCAACGTCCTGACTTTC
.	.	TRBV7-7	TRBJ2-5	CASSLGREHETQYF	TGTGCTAGCAGCTTGGGGCGGGAACACGAGACCCAGTACTTC
.	TRBD1	TRBV19	TRBJ1-5	CASSETGSNNQPQHF	TGTGCCAGTAGCGAGACAGGGTCTAACAATCAGCCCCAGCATTTT
.	.	TRBV19	TRBJ1-2	CASSPEAGNYGYTF	TGTGCCAGTAGCCCGGAAGCGGGGAACTATGGCTACACCTTC
.	.	TRBV19	TRBJ2-3	CASSSGGTDTQYF	TGTGCCAGTAGTAGCGGAGGCACAGATACGCAGTATTTT
.	.	TRBV10-3	TRBJ1-2	CAISVEHKTGADYTF	TGTGCCATCAGTGTCGAACACAAGACAGGCGCGGACTACACCTTC
.	TRBD1	TRBV9	TRBJ2-2	CASMAGQGGTGELFF	TGTGCCAGCATGGCGGGACAGGGAGGGACCGGGGAGCTGTTTTTT
.	.	TRBV7-8	TRBJ1-5	CASSLGASNQPQHF	TGTGCCAGCAGTTTAGGCGCTTCTAATCAGCCCCAGCATTTT
.	TRBD1	TRBV19	TRBJ2-7	CASSMGTGSSEQYF	TGTGCCAGTAGTATGGGGACAGGGTCTTCCGAGCAGTACTTC
.	.	TRBV6-5	TRBJ1-2	CASSPPGLATYGYTF	TGTGCCAGCAGCCCGCCCGGACTGGCTACCTATGGCTACACCTTC
.	.	TRBV2	TRBJ1-2	CASSAAGYLSEDGYTF	TGTGCCAGCAGTGCTGCAGGGTATTTATCTGAGGATGGCTACACCTTC
once	.	TRBV24-1	TRBJ2-3	CATSAGQRAGTDTQYF	TGTGCCACCAGTGCCGGCCAGCGGGCGGGCACAGATACGCAGTATTTT
.	.	TRBV11-3	TRBJ2-7	CASSLGAQGLYEQYF	TGTGCCAGCAGCTTAGGGGCACAAGGACTCTACGAGCAGTACTTC
few	.	TRBV7-2	TRBJ1-2	CASSFPGANYGYTF	TGTGCCAGCAGCTTTCCCGGTGCTAACTATGGCTACACCTTC
.	TRBD1	TRBV7-9	TRBJ1-5	CASSPQGQPQHF	TGTGCCAGCAGCCCACAGGGGCAGCCCCAGCATTTT
few	.	TRBV6-1	TRBJ2-3	CASSEGQLTDTQYF	TGTGCCAGCAGTGAAGGGCAGTTGACAGATACGCAGTATTTT
.	.	TRBV12-3/TRBV12-4	TRBJ1-2	CANKDNYYGYTF	TGTGCCAATAAGGACAACTACTATGGCTACACCTTC
.	.	TRBV4-1	TRBJ2-1	CASSQVGGGNEQFF	TGCGCCAGCAGCCAAGTAGGGGGGGGGAATGAGCAGTTCTTC
.	.	TRBV6-1	TRBJ1-3	CASSDRGAGNTIYF	TGTGCCAGCAGTGACAGGGGAGCTGGAAACACCATATATTTT
few	.	TRBV10-1	TRBJ1-1	CASRGQLNTEAFF	TGCGCCAGCAGGGGACAATTGAACACTGAAGCTTTCTTT
.	.	TRBV19	TRBJ1-2	CASMGDYGYTF	TGTGCCAGTATGGGAGACTATGGCTACACCTTC
.	.	TRBV7-9	TRBJ2-7	CASSAGAYEQYF	TGTGCCAGCAGCGCTGGGGCTTACGAGCAGTACTTC
few	TRBD1	TRBV7-9	TRBJ2-3	CASSLTGMGTDTQYF	TGTGCCAGCAGCTTGACAGGGATGGGCACAGATACGCAGTATTTT
.	TRBD2	TRBV6-6	TRBJ2-1	CASSLSGGALRSYNEQFF	TGTGCCAGCAGTCTTAGCGGGGGGGCACTTCGGTCCTACAATGAGCAGTTCTTC
.	.	TRBV9	TRBJ1-2	CASNRGYGYTF	TGTGCCAGCAATAGGGGGTATGGCTACACCTTC
.	.	TRBV7-8	TRBJ2-1	CASSLRGGGKRTYNEQFF	TGTGCCAGCAGCTTACGGGGTGGCGGCAAACGGACTTACAATGAGCAGTTCTTC
.	TRBD1	TRBV5-6	TRBJ1-1	CASSLEGQGLDTEAFF	TGTGCCAGCAGCTTGGAGGGACAGGGTTTAGACACTGAAGCTTTCTTT
once	TRBD1	TRBV10-3	TRBJ1-2	CAISESTLGGLNYGYTF	TGTGCCATCAGTGAGTCGACTCTAGGGGGCCTTAACTATGGCTACACCTTC